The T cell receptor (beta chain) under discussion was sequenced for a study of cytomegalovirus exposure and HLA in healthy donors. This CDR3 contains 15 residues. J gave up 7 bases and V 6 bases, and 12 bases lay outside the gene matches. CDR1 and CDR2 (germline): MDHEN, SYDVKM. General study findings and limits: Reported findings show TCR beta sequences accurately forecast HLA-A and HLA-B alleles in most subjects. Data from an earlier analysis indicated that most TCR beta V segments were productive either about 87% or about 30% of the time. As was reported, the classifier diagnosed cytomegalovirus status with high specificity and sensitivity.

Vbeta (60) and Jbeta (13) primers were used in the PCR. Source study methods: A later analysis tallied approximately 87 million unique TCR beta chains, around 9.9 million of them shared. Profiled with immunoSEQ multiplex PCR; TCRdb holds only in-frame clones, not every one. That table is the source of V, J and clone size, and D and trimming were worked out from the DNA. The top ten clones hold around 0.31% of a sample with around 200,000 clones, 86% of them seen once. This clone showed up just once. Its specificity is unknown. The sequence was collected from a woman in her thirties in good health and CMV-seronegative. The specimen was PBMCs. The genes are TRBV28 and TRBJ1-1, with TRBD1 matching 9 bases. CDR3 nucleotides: TGTGCCAGCAGGTCAGACAGGGGGGCCCGGGTTGAAGCTTTCTTT. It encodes CASRSDRGARVEAFF.